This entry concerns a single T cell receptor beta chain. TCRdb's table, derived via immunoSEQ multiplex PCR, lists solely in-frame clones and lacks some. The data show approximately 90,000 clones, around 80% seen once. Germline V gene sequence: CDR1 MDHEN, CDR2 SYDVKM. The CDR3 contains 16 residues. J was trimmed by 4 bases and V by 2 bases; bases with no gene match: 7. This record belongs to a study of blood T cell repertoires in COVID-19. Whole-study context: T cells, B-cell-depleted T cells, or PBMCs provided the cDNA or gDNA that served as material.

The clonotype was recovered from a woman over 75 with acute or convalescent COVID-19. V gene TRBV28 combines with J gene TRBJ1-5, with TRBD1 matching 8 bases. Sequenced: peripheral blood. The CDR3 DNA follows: TGTGCCAGCAGTTTACCAGGGGGCCAAGGAAATCAGCCCCAGCATTTT. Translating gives CASSLPGGQGNQPQHF.